This TCR beta chain was found in a study of blood T cell repertoires in COVID-19. Study-level information: Samples representing acute and convalescent COVID-19 were sourced from the United States, Italy and Spain.

This CDR3 has 16 amino acids. The V gene lost 6 bases and the J gene lost 6 bases, with 21 bases spanning the gap. Per the germline V gene, CDR1 is MNHNY and CDR2 is SVGAGI (reference sequence). Authors' methods: Amplifying reference gene primers gave estimates of nucleated cell counts. Profiling relied on immunoSEQ multiplex PCR, and the TCRdb table lists in-frame clones only, not all of them. V, J and clone size derive from that table, while D and trimming were established from the DNA sequence. The repertoire holds roughly 120,000 clones, with roughly 80% as singletons. The sample taken for sequencing was peripheral blood. V is TRBV6-6 and J is TRBJ2-4; tentatively, D is TRBD2 (7 bases). This TCR came from a man between 45 and 60 years old with acute or convalescent COVID-19. The CDR3 here is CASSRDGRGIGNIQYF. The CDR3 DNA is TGTGCCAGCAGCCGCGATGGGAGGGGGATAGGAAACATTCAGTACTTC.